Following are 20 T cell receptor beta chains from one sample sequenced in a study of shared clonotypes between healthy human individuals. The repertoire was sequenced with immunoSEQ multiplex PCR; TCRdb's copy has only in-frame clones and lacks some. The sample shows more than 550,000 clones, around 91% of them seen only once. The sample comprised memory CD8+ T cells from PBMCs. Subset denoted: CD45RO+ cells pooled with CCR7-negative TemRA cells. The receptor set was obtained from a man between 18 and 35 years old in good health. Some clones in this sample may be carry-over from other donors' samples.

The chain has TRBV6-1 and TRBJ2-4; no firm D call. The CDR3 consists of 14 residues. V lost 11 bases and J lost 1, with 15 bases in between. The germline gives CDR1 MNHNS, CDR2 SASEGT. The CDR3 spells CAAATDQAKNIQYF. The CDR3 nucleotides are TGTGCCGCGGCGACCGACCAGGCCAAAAACATTCAGTACTTC.

The CDR3 nucleotides are TGTGCCAGCAGCTTCGGCCTCGCGGGGGGTGAAAAACTGTTTTTT. Its protein product is CASSFGLAGGEKLFF. The V and J genes are TRBV5-8 and TRBJ1-4, with D possibly TRBD1 on 5 matching bases. The CDR3 spans 15 residues. Trimming left V 2 bases short and J 7 bases short, with 15 bases between. CDR1 and CDR2 (germline): SGHTS, YDEGEE.

The genes are TRBV15 and TRBJ2-7; TRBD1 matches at 7 bases. The CDR3 has 15 residues. The ends lost 5 bases at V and 2 bases at J; junction bases unmatched: 9. Germline V lookup: CDR1 LNHNV, CDR2 YYDKDF (reference sequence). The CDR3 nucleotides read TGTGCCACCAGCGCACCCGGGACAGCGACCTACGAGCAGTACTTC. This codes for CATSAPGTATYEQYF. Full variable domain (remainder filled in from reference TRBV15 and TRBJ2-7): DAMVIQNPRYQVTQFGKPVTLSCSQTLNHNVMYWYQQKSSQAPKLLFHYYDKDFNNEADTPDNFQSRRPNTSFCFLDIRSPGLGDTAMYLCATSAPGTATYEQYFGPGTRLTVT.

The rearrangement uses TRBV5-4 and TRBJ1-6; 10 bases map to TRBD1. The length of the CDR3 is 15 residues. V dropped 3 bases and J dropped 9; count of bases not matched to a gene: 6. Per germline, CDR1 SGHNT and CDR2 YYREEE (reference sequence). CDR3 sequence (DNA): TGTGCCAGCAGCTACAACGGACAGGGGGTTTCACCCCTCCACTTT. Its protein product is CASSYNGQGVSPLHF.

The rearrangement joins TRBV25-1 to TRBJ1-4; D gene uncertain. Trimming pared 3 bases from V and 5 bases from J, leaving 4 bases between. The CDR3 has 12 amino acids. Looked up from germline, CDR1 is MGHDK and CDR2 is SYGVNS. The CDR3: CASSDRNEKLFF. Written as DNA, the CDR3 is TGTGCCAGCAGTGACAGGAATGAAAAACTGTTTTTT.

Worth noting for this clone: Other DNA sequences in this sample translate to the same CDR3. V usage is TRBV27 and J usage is TRBJ2-7, with D perhaps being TRBD1 or TRBD2 (5 bases each). With 5 bases removed from V and 0 bases from J, the gap between germline ends came to 8 bases. Germline-derived CDR1 and CDR2 are MNHEY and SMNVEV (reference sequence). The CDR3 runs to 13 residues. As DNA, the CDR3 is TGTGCCAGCAGTCCAGGGAGCTCCTACGAGCAGTACTTC. This codes for CASSPGSSYEQYF.

The rearrangement links TRBV4-2 to TRBJ1-5; possible D gene TRBD1, 6 bases. V lost 6 bases to trimming and J lost 1 base, with 13 bases between them. The CDR3 is 15 residues long. CDR1 LGHNA and CDR2 YNFKEQ come from the germline V gene. The DNA for the CDR3 is TGTGCCAGCAGAATCGGACAGCCCAGCAATCAGCCCCAGCATTTT. It yields the protein CASRIGQPSNQPQHF.

The rearrangement uses TRBV4-2 and TRBJ2-7; perhaps TRBD1 as D (6 bases). The length of the CDR3 is 15 residues. The V gene lost 5 bases and the J gene lost 0 bases, with 14 bases spanning the gap. Germline loops: CDR1 LGHNA, CDR2 YNFKEQ. CDR3 region: CASSLGTWTSYEQYF. As DNA, the CDR3 is TGTGCCAGCAGCTTGGGGACATGGACCTCCTACGAGCAGTACTTC.

This rearrangement joins TRBV5-6 to TRBJ1-1, with D hard to call. Trimming cost V 1 base and J 3 bases, with 16 bases left between them. The V gene's germline CDR1 is SGHDT and CDR2 YYEEEE. The CDR3 is 16 residues long. The CDR3 DNA is TGTGCCAGCAGCTTGACGTGGTCGCCAGCCCACACTGAAGCTTTCTTT. It translates to CASSLTWSPAHTEAFF.

V gene TRBV19 combines with J gene TRBJ2-7, with a possible D match to TRBD2 (6 bases). This CDR3 has 14 amino acids. Deletions cut 2 bases from V and 4 bases from J, with 12 bases between. Germline V gene lookup returns CDR1 LNHDA and CDR2 SQIVND (reference sequence). The CDR3 loop is CASSISGAVYEQYF. The CDR3 DNA reads TGTGCCAGTAGTATATCGGGAGCGGTGTACGAGCAGTACTTC.

This chain links TRBV2 with TRBJ2-1, with 7 positions matching TRBD2. Per germline, CDR1 SNHLY and CDR2 FYNNEI. CDR3 length equals 12 residues. The trim removed 6 bases at V and 8 bases at J, leaving 4 bases unmatched. The chain's CDR3 is CASRRLAHEQFF. The CDR3 DNA follows: TGTGCCAGCAGGCGACTAGCCCATGAGCAGTTCTTC.

This clone was recorded a few times. In the same sample, other DNA sequences code for this CDR3. The chain recombines TRBV28 with TRBJ2-7; the D is unclear. The V and J ends lost 4 bases and 2 bases respectively, with 6 bases between them. The CDR3 is 12 residues long. CDR1 MDHEN and CDR2 SYDVKM come from the germline V gene. The CDR3, as DNA: TGTGCCAGCAGTTATCGTACCTACGAGCAGTACTTC. Translation: CASSYRTYEQYF.

This chain joins TRBV9 and TRBJ2-1, with 10 positions matching TRBD1. The CDR3 consists of 21 residues. Trimming removed 1 base from V and 0 bases from J; junction bases left unmatched: 16. CDR1 is SGDLS and CDR2 is YYNGEE in the germline V gene. In DNA form, the CDR3 reads TGTGCCAGCAGCGTAAGACAGGGGGCGTTACTTGATATGAGCTCCTACAATGAGCAGTTCTTC. The encoded protein is CASSVRQGALLDMSSYNEQFF.

The chain links TRBV6-1 to TRBJ2-7; 12 nucleotides agree with TRBD1. From germline, CDR1 is MNHNS and CDR2 SASEGT. The CDR3 is 13 amino acids. The J segment lost 5 bases and the V segment lost 10 bases, leaving 6 bases of the junction unmatched. Written as DNA, the CDR3 is TGTGCCATTAGGGACAGGGGGCCAAACGAGCAGTACTTC. This sequence encodes CAIRDRGPNEQYF.

This chain connects TRBV5-4 to TRBJ1-1; TRBD1 matches at 9 bases. Losses at the gene ends were 3 bases for V and 6 bases for J; bases not matched to a gene: 3. The V gene's germline CDR1 is SGHNT and CDR2 YYREEE (reference sequence). The CDR3 sequence is 13 residues long. CDR3 region: CASSSTGGAEAFF. CDR3 coding DNA: TGTGCCAGCAGCTCGACAGGGGGTGCTGAAGCTTTCTTT.

This rearrangement joins TRBV28 to TRBJ1-5; D unresolved. CDR1 MDHEN and CDR2 SYDVKM come from the germline V gene. V was trimmed by 4 bases and J by 7 bases, leaving 17 bases between them. The length of the CDR3 is 15 residues. CDR3 amino acids: CASSSAGYLGQPQHF. The CDR3, as DNA: TGTGCCAGCAGTTCGGCGGGTTACCTGGGCCAGCCCCAGCATTTT.

The rearrangement links TRBV2 to TRBJ2-7, with 8 bases lining up with TRBD2. This CDR3 comprises 14 residues. Germline lookup yields CDR1 SNHLY and CDR2 FYNNEI. With 6 bases clipped from V and 2 bases from J, the junction kept 6 bases outside the gene matches. The CDR3 region has the DNA TGTGCCAGCAGGGTAAGCGGGAGCGCCTACGAGCAGTACTTC. Its translation is CASRVSGSAYEQYF.

The rearrangement links TRBV28 to TRBJ1-2; TRBD1 matches 12 bases. The V segment lost 6 bases and the J segment 5 bases; nucleotides outside the gene matches: 13. There are 17 residues in the CDR3. In germline, CDR1 is MDHEN, CDR2 SYDVKM. The CDR3 DNA follows: TGTGCCAGCAGCCGCCCGGGACAGGGGGCCTCGCGTTATGGCTACACCTTC. Its translation: CASSRPGQGASRYGYTF.

A few counts support this clone. This chain joins TRBV4-1 and TRBJ1-2; 7 bases align to TRBD1. Per germline, CDR1 MGHRA and CDR2 YSYEKL. J was trimmed by 10 bases and V by 0 bases; bases with no gene match: 11. This CDR3 has 15 residues. The CDR3 is CASSQEFGTGVDYTF. As DNA, the CDR3 is TGCGCCAGCAGCCAAGAATTCGGTACAGGGGTGGACTACACCTTC.

J is TRBJ1-1 and V is TRBV10-3; D is uncertain. The V gene's germline CDR1 is ENHRY and CDR2 SYGVKD. The V gene lost 6 bases and the J gene lost 1 base, with 9 bases spanning the gap. The CDR3 is 13 amino acids. Here the CDR3 reads CAISATENTEAFF. The CDR3 coding sequence is TGTGCCATCAGCGCCACAGAGAACACTGAAGCTTTCTTT.